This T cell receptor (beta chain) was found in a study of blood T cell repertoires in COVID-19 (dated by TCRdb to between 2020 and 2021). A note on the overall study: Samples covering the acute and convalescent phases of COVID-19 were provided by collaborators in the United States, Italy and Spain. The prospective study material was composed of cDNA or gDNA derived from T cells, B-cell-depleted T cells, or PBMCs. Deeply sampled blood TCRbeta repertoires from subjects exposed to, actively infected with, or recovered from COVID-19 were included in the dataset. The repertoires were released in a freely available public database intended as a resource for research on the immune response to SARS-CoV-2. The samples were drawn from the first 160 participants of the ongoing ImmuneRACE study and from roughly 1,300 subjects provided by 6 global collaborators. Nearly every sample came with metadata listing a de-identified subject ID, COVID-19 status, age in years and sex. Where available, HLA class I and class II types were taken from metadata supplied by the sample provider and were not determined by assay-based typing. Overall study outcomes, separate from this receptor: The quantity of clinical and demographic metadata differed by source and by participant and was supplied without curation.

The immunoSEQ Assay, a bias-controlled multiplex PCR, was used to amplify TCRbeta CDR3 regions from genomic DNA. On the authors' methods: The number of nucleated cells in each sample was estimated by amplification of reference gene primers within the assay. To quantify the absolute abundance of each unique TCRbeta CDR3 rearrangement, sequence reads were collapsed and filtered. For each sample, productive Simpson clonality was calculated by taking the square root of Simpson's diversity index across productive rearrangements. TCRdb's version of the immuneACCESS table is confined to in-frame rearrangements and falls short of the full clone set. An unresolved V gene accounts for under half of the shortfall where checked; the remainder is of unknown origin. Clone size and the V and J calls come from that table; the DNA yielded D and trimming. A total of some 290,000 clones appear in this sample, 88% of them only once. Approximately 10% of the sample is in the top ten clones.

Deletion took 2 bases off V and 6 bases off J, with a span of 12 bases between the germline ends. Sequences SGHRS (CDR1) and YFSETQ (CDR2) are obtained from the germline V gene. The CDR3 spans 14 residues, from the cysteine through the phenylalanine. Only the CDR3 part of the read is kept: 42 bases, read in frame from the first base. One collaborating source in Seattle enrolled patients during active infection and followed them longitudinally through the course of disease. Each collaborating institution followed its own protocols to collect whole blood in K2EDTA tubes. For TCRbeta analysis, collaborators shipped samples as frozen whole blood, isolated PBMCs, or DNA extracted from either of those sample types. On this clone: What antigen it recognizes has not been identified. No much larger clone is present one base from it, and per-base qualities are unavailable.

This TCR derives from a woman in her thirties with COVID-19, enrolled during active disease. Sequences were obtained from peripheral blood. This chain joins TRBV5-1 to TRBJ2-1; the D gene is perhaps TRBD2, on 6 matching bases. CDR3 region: CASSLHGSRNEQFF. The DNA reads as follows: TGCGCCAGCAGCTTACACGGGAGTCGCAATGAGCAGTTCTTC.